This T cell receptor (beta chain) was identified during a study of response to subunit inactivated influenza vaccine. Turning to this clonotype: Its antigen remains unknown.

General study results and limits: The authors suggested that few new T cells are recruited per seasonal influenza vaccination.

This CDR3 has 12 residues. Between the trimmed V and J ends, which lost 5 bases and 6 bases, there was a span of 10 bases. Germline V gives CDR1 SGHDT, CDR2 YYEEEE. A single record per CDR3 protein comes from TCRdb applying MiXCR to the RT-PCR reads. The table lists about 650,000 distinct CDR3 sequences, around a sixth of them singletons. The V gene is TRBV5-6, the J gene TRBJ2-3, with D possibly matching TRBD1 (6 bases). This TCR derives from a man aged 45 to 65 who received an inactivated influenza vaccine. Material: PBMCs from blood, obtained 12 days after vaccination. CDR3: CASSQGWDTQYF. In DNA, the CDR3 is TGTGCCAGCAGTCAGGGGTGGGATACGCAGTATTTT.